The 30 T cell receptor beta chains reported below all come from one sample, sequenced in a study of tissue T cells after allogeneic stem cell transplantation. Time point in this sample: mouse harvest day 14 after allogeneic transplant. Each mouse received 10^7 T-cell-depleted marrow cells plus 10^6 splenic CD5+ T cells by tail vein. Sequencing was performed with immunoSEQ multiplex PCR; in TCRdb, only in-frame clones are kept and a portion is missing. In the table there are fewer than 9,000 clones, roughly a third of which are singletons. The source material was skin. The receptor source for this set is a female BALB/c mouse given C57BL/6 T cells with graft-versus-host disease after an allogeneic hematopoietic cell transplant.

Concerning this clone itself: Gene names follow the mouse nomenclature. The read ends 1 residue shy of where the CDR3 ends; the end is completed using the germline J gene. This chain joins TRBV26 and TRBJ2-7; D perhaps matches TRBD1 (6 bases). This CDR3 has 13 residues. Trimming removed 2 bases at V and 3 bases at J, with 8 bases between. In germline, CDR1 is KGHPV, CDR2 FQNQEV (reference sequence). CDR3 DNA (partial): TGTGCCAGCAGTCTGCAGGGGAACTATGAACAGTAC. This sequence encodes CASSLQGNYEQY. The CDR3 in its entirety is CASSLQGNYEQYF.

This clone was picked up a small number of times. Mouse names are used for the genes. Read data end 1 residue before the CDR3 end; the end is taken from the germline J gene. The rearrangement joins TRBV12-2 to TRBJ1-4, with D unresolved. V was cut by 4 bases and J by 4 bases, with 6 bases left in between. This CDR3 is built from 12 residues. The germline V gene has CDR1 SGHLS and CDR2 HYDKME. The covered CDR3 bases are TGTGCCAGCTCACTTAACAACGAAAGATTATTT. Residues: CASSLNNERLF. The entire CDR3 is CASSLNNERLFF.

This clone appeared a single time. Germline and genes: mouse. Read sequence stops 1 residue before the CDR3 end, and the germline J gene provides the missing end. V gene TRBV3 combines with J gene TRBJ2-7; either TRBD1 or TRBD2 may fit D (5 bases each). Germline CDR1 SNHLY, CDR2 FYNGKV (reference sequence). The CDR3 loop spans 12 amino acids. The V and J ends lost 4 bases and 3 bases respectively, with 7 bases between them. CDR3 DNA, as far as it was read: TGTGCCAGCAGCTGGGGCCTCTATGAACAGTAC. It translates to CASSWGLYEQY. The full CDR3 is CASSWGLYEQYF.

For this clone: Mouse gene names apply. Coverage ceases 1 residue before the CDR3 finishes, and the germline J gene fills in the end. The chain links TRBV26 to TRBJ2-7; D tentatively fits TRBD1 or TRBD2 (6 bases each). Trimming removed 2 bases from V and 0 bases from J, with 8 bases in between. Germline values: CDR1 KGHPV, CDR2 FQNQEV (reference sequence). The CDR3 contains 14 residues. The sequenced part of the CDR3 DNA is TGTGCCAGCAGTCTGCGGGGGCGCTCCTATGAACAGTAC. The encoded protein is CASSLRGRSYEQY. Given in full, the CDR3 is CASSLRGRSYEQYF.

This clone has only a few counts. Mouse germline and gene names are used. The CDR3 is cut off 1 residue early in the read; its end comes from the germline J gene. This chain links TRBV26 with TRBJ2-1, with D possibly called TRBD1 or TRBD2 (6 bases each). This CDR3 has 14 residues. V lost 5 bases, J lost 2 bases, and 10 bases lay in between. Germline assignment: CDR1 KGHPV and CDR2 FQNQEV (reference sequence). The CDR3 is CASSVRGDYAEQFF. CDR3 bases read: TGTGCCAGCAGTGTGAGGGGGGACTATGCTGAGCAGTTC.

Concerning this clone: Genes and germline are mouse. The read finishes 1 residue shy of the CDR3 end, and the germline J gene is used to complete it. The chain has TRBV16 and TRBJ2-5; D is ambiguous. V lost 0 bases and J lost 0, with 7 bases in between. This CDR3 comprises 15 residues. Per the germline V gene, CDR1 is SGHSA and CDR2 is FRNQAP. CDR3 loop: CASSLEVQNQDTQYF. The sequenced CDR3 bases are TGTGCAAGCAGCTTAGAGGTCCAGAACCAAGACACCCAGTAC.

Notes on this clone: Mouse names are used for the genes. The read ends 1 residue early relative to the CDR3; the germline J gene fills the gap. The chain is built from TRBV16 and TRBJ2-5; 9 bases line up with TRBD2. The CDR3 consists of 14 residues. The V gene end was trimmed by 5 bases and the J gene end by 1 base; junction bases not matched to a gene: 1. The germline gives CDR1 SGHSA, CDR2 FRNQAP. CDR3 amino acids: CASSRLGDQDTQYF. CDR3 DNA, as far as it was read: TGTGCAAGCAGCCGACTGGGGGACCAAGACACCCAGTAC.

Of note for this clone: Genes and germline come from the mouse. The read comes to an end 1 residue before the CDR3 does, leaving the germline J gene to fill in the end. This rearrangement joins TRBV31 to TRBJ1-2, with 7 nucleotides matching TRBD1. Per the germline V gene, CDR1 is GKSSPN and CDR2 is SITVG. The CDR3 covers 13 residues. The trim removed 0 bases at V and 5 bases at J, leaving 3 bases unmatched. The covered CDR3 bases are TGTGCCTGGAGTCTACAGGGGAGGTCCGACTACACC. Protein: CAWSLQGRSDYT. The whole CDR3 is CAWSLQGRSDYTF.

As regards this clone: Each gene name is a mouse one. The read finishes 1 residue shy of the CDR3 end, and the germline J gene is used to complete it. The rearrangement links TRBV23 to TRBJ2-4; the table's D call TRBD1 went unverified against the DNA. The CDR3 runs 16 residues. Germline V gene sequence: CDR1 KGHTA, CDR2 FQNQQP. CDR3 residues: CSSSQKTGGGQNTLYF. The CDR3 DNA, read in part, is TGCTCCAGCAGTCAAAAGACAGGAGGGGGTCAAAACACCTTGTAC.

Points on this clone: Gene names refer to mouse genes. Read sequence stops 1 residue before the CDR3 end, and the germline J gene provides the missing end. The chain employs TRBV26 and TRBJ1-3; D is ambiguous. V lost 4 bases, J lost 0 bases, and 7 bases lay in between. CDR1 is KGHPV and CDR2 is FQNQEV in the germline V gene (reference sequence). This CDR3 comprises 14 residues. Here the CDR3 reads CASSRAYSGNTLYF. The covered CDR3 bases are TGTGCCAGCAGTCGGGCTTATTCTGGAAATACGCTCTAT.

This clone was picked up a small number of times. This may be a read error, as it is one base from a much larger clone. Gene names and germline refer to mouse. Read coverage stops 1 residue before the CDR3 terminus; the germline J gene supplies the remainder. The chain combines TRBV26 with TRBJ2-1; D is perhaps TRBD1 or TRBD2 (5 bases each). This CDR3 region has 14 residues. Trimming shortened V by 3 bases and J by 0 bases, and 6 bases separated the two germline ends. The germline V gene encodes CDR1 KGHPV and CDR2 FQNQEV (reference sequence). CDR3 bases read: TGTGCCAGCAGTCTCGGGGCTAACTATGCTGAGCAGTTC. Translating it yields CASSLGANYAEQF. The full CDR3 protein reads CASSLGANYAEQFF.

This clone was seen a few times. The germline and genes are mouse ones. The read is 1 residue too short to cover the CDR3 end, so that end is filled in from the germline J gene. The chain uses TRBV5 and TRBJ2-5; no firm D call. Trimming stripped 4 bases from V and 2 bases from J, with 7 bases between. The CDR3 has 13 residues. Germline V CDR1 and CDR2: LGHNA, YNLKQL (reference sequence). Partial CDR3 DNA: TGTGCCAGCAGCCGAGAGGGCCAAGACACCCAGTAC. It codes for CASSREGQDTQY. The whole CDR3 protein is CASSREGQDTQYF.

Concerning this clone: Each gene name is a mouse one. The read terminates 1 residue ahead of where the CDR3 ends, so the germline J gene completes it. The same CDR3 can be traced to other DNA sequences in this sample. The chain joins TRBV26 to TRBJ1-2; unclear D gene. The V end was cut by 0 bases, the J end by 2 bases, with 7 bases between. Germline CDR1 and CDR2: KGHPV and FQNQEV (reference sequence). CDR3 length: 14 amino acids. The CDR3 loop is CASSLSGGNSDYTF. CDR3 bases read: TGTGCCAGCAGTCTGTCGGGCGGGAACTCCGACTACACC.

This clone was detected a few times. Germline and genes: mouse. CDR3 sequence reads: CASSPRDWGYEQYF. Partial CDR3 DNA: TGTGCCAGCAGCCCCCGGGACTGGGGGTATGAACAGTAC. V gene TRBV5 combines with J gene TRBJ2-7, with TRBD2 identical over 11 bases. The read comes to an end 1 residue before the CDR3 does, leaving the germline J gene to fill in the end. Germline V gene data show CDR1 as LGHNA and CDR2 as YNLKQL (reference sequence). V shed 4 bases, J shed 4 bases, and the junction held 3 bases outside the gene matches. The CDR3 runs to 14 residues.

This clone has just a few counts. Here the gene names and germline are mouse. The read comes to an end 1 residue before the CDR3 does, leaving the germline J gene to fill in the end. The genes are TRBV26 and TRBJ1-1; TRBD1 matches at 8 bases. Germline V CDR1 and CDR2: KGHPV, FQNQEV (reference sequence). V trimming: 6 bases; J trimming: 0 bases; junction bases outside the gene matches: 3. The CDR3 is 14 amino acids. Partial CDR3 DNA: TGTGCCAGCAGCCGGGGACAGGCAAACACAGAAGTCTTC. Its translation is CASSRGQANTEVF. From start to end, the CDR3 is CASSRGQANTEVFF.

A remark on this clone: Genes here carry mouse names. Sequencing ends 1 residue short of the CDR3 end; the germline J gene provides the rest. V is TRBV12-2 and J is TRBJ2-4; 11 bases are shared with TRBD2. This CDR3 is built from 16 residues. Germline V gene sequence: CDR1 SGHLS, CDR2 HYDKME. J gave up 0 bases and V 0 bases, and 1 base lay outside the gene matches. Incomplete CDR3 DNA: TGTGCCAGCTCTCTCAACTGGGGGGGCAGTCAAAACACCTTGTAC. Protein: CASSLNWGGSQNTLY. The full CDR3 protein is CASSLNWGGSQNTLYF.

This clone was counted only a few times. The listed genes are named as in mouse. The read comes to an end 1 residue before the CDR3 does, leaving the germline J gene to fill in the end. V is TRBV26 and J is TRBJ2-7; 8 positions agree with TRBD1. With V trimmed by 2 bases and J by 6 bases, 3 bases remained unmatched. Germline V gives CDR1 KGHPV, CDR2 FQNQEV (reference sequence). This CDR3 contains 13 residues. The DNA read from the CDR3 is TGTGCCAGCAGTCTGGGACAGGGTGGTGAACAGTAC. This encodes CASSLGQGGEQY. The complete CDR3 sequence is CASSLGQGGEQYF.

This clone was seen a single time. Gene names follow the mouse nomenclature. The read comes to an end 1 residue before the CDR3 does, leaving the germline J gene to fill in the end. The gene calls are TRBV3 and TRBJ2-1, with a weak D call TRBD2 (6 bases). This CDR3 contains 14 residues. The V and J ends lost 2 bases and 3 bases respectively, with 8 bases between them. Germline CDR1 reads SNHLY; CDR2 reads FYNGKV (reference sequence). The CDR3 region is CASSLSGAYAEQFF. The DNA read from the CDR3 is TGTGCCAGCAGCTTATCTGGGGCCTATGCTGAGCAGTTC.

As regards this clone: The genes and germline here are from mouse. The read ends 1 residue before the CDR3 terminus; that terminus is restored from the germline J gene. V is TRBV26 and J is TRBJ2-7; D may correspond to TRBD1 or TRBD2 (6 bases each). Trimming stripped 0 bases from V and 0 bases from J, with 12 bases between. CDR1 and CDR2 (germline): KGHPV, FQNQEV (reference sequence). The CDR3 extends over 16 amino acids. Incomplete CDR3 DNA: TGTGCCAGCAGTCTGTCGACACGGGGGCTCTCCTATGAACAGTAC. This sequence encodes CASSLSTRGLSYEQY. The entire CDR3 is CASSLSTRGLSYEQYF.

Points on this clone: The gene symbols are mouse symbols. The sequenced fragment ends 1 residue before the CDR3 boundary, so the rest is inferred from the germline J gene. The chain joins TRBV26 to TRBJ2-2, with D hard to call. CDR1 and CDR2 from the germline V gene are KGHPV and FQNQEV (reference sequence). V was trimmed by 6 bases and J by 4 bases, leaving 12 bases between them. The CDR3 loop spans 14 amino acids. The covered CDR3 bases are TGTGCCAGCAGCCTCCAAGCCACCACCGGGCAGCTCTAC. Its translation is CASSLQATTGQLY. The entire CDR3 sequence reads CASSLQATTGQLYF.

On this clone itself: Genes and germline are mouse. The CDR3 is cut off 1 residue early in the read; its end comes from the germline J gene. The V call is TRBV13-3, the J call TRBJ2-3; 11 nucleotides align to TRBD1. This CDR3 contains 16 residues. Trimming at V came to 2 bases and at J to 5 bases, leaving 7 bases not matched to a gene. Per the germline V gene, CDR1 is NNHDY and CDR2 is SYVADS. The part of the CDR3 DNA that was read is TGTGCCAGCAGTGAGGTGGGACAGGGGGGGGGAGAAACGCTGTAT. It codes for CASSEVGQGGGETLY. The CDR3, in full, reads CASSEVGQGGGETLYF.

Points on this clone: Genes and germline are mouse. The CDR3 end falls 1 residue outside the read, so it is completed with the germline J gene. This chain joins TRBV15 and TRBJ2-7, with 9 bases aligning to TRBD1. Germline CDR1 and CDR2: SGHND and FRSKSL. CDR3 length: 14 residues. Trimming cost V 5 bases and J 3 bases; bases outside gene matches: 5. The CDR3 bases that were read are TGTGCCAGCAGTCCTCCGACAGGGGGCTATGAACAGTAC. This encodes CASSPPTGGYEQY. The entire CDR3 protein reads CASSPPTGGYEQYF.

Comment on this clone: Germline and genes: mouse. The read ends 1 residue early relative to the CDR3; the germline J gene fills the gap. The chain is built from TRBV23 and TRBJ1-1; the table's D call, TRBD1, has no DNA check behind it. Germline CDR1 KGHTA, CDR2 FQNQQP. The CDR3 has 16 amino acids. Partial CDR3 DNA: TGCTCCAGCAGTCAATCGAGAGGGTCTGCAAACACAGAAGTCTTC. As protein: CSSSQSRGSANTEVF. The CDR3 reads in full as CSSSQSRGSANTEVFF.

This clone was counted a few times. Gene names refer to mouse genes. Partial CDR3 DNA: TGTGCCAGCAGCTTGTTAGGGGCTGGAAATACGCTCTAT. Translating gives CASSLLGAGNTLY. The whole CDR3 reads CASSLLGAGNTLYF. The rearrangement links TRBV3 to TRBJ1-3, with TRBD1 as a possible D gene (5 bases). The CDR3 extends 1 residue past the end of the read, so its final part is completed from the germline J gene. V lost 3 bases and J 2 bases, leaving 8 bases between the germline ends. Germline V gene lookup returns CDR1 SNHLY and CDR2 FYNGKV (reference sequence). The CDR3 runs to 14 residues.

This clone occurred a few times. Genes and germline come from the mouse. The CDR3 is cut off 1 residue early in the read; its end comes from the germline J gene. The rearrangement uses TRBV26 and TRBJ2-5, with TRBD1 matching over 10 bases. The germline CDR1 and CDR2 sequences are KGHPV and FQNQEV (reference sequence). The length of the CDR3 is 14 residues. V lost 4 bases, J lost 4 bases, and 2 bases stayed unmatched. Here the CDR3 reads CASSPGQGKDTQYF. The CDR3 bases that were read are TGTGCCAGCAGTCCGGGACAGGGGAAAGACACCCAGTAC. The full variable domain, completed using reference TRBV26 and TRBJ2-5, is NSKVIQTPRYLVKGQGQKAKMRCIPEKGHPVVFWYQQNKNNEFKFLINFQNQEVLQQIDMTEKRFSAECPSNSPCSLEIQSSEAGDSALYLCASSPGQGKDTQYFGPGTRLLVL.

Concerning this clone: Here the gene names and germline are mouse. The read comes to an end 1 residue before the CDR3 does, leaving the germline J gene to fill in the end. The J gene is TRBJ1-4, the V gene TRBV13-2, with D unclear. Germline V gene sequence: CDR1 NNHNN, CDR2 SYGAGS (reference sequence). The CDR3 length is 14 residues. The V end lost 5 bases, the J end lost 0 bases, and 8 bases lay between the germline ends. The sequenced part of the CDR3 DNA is TGTGCCAGCGGCCACGGGCTTTCCAACGAAAGATTATTT. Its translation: CASGHGLSNERLF. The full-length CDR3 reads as CASGHGLSNERLFF.

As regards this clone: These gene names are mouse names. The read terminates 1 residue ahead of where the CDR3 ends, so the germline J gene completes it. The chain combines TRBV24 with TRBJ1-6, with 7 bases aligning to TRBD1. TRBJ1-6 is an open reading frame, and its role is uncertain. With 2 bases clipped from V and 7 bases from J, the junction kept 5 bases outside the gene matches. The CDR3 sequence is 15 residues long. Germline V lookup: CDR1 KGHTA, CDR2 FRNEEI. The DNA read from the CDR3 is TGTGCCAGCAGTCTGGAGACAGGGAGAAATTCGCCCCTCTAC. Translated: CASSLETGRNSPLY. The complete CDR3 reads CASSLETGRNSPLYF.

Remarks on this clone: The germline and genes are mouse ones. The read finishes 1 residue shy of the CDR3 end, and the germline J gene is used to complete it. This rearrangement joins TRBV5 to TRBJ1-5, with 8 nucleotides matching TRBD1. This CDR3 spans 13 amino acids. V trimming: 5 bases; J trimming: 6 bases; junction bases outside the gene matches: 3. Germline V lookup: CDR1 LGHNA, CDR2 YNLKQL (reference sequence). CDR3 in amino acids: CASSGQGGQAPLF. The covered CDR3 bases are TGTGCCAGCAGCGGACAGGGCGGCCAGGCTCCGCTT.

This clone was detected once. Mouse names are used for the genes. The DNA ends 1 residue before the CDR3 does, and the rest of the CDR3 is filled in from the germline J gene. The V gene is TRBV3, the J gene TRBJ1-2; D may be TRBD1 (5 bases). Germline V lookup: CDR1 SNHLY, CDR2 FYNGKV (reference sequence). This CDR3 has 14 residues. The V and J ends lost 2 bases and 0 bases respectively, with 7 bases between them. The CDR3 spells CASSLQGSNSDYTF. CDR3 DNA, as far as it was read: TGTGCCAGCAGCTTACAGGGATCAAACTCCGACTACACC.

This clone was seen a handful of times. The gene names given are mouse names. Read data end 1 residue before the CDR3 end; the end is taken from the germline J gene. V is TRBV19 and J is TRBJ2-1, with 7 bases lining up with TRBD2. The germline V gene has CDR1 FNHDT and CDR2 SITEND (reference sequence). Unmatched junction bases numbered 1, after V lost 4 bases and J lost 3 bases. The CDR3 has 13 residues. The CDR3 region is CASSGGVYAEQFF. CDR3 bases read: TGTGCCAGCAGTGGGGGGGTCTATGCTGAGCAGTTC.